The rows below give T cell receptor beta chains drawn from one sample of a study of T cell responses to AZD1222 COVID-19 vaccine. The protocol was immunoSEQ multiplex PCR, while the TCRdb copy is restricted to in-frame clones and leaves out a portion. The sample yields under 200,000 clones, approximately 95% seen once. Here the sequenced sample was peripheral blood, taken on day 0 of AZD1222 vaccination. The receptors shown here come from an adult in good health. Both conserved end residues are trimmed from each CDR3. Each record gives: V gene, CDR3 protein.

v_gene: TRBV9; CDR3aa: ASSAGTGVPYEQY
v_gene: TRBV3-1/TRBV3-2; CDR3aa: ASSQAGSVNQPQH
v_gene: TRBV2; CDR3aa: ASRGTEYGYT
v_gene: TRBV7-2; CDR3aa: ASSLGGGSETQY
v_gene: TRBV5-4; CDR3aa: ASSPPAGVTDTQY
v_gene: TRBV5-1; CDR3aa: ASSLRTGNEQF
v_gene: TRBV18; CDR3aa: ASSRNTIGQGLNTGELF
v_gene: TRBV7-8; CDR3aa: ASSFGGQGYEKLF
v_gene: TRBV11-2; CDR3aa: ASSWTQQGGLLSAYGYT
v_gene: TRBV27; CDR3aa: ASSLAGLLYEQF
v_gene: TRBV7-9; CDR3aa: ASSHVPSTGGEQY
v_gene: TRBV19; CDR3aa: ASSILAGVSYTGELF
v_gene: TRBV3-1/TRBV3-2; CDR3aa: ASTFGGLAHEQY
v_gene: TRBV5-4; CDR3aa: ASSPLIALREDTQY
v_gene: TRBV7-9; CDR3aa: ASSSTRASRNSPLH
v_gene: TRBV5-1; CDR3aa: ASSLYAGGDTNYGYT
v_gene: TRBV7-9; CDR3aa: ASSSLAQETQY
v_gene: TRBV3-1/TRBV3-2; CDR3aa: ASSQDLYAETQY
v_gene: TRBV10-2; CDR3aa: ASSLTDSYEQY
v_gene: TRBV4-2; CDR3aa: ASSQHERSNQPQH
v_gene: TRBV7-9; CDR3aa: ASSRDRGLNEAF
v_gene: TRBV14; CDR3aa: ASSLLRGESLLDEQY
v_gene: TRBV4-1; CDR3aa: ASSQSLAGGLNEQF
v_gene: TRBV27; CDR3aa: ASSGVPTSGDYNEQF
v_gene: TRBV19; CDR3aa: ASQYLGTDDYGYT
v_gene: TRBV19; CDR3aa: ASSTPWGGQNNQPQH
v_gene: TRBV27; CDR3aa: ASSLYRGGIGEKLF
v_gene: TRBV11-2; CDR3aa: ASSHPGPYEQY
v_gene: TRBV6-1; CDR3aa: ASSEGGLKKGIFTEAF
v_gene: TRBV2; CDR3aa: ASSREQNTEAF
v_gene: TRBV14; CDR3aa: ASSQPGSSYNEQF
v_gene: TRBV12-3/TRBV12-4; CDR3aa: ASSLEYGYT
v_gene: TRBV15; CDR3aa: ATSRDVGGRFEKLF
v_gene: TRBV2; CDR3aa: ASSESGTEAF